A single sample is the source of the 15 T cell receptor beta chains below, sequenced in a study of cytomegalovirus exposure and HLA in healthy donors. PCR employed 60 Vbeta and 13 Jbeta primers. Libraries were prepared by immunoSEQ multiplex PCR; TCRdb keeps only in-frame clonotypes and omits some of them. This sample has about 130,000 clones, with around 70% found just once. Sequencing was done on a sample of PBMCs. These receptors came from a man aged 25 to 40 in good health and CMV-seronegative.

This clone was seen only a few times. The chain combines TRBV4-3 with TRBJ1-2, with 10 bases that match TRBD1. CDR3 length equals 15 residues. The germline V gene encodes CDR1 LGHNA and CDR2 YSLEER. V shed 4 bases and J 4 bases; nucleotides not matched to a gene: 6. The CDR3 DNA sequence: TGCGCCAGCAGCCGAGGGACAGGGGTAGGCTATGGCTACACCTTC. Translation gives CASSRGTGVGYGYTF.

The chain recombines TRBV7-2 with TRBJ1-1; 9 bases are a match to TRBD1. V was clipped by 1 base and J by 7 bases; unmatched bases: 7. CDR3 length equals 15 residues. Germline V gene lookup returns CDR1 SGHTA and CDR2 FQGNSA. The CDR3 loop reads CASSLVWTGAYEAFF. The CDR3 DNA sequence: TGTGCCAGCAGCTTAGTATGGACAGGGGCGTATGAAGCTTTCTTT. The whole variable domain, remainder taken from reference TRBV7-2 and TRBJ1-1, is GAGVSQSPSNKVTEKGKDVELRCDPISGHTALYWYRQSLGQGLEFLIYFQGNSAPDKSGLPSDRFSAERTGGSVSTLTIQRTQQEDSAVYLCASSLVWTGAYEAFFGQGTRLTVV.

This clone has only a few counts. J is TRBJ2-5 and V is TRBV4-1; perhaps TRBD1 as D (5 bases). V was shortened by 1 base and J by 1 base, with 10 bases between the two germline ends. The CDR3 covers 15 residues. The V gene's germline CDR1 is MGHRA and CDR2 YSYEKL. The CDR3 region is CASSQGQPFQETQYF. CDR3 DNA sequence: TGCGCCAGCAGCCAAGGACAGCCTTTCCAAGAGACCCAGTACTTC.

The V and J genes are TRBV19 and TRBJ2-2; the D gene is possibly TRBD2 (5 bases). Trimming pared 10 bases from V and 6 bases from J, leaving 15 bases between. CDR1 and CDR2 (germline): LNHDA, SQIVND (reference sequence). The CDR3 extends over 13 amino acids. CDR3 DNA: TGTGCCACCCTTAGGACTTACGCCGGGGAGCTGTTTTTT. Translating gives CATLRTYAGELFF.

This clone has only one observation. A read error may be the cause here, since a much bigger clone is one base away. CDR3 sequence: CASSLGTTYEQYF. As DNA, the CDR3 is TGTGCCAGCAGCTTAGGGACTACCTACGAGCAGTACTTC. The chain combines TRBV5-6 with TRBJ2-7; 7 nucleotides line up with TRBD2. The CDR3 consists of 13 residues. V lost 2 bases to trimming and J lost 2 bases; unmatched junction nucleotides: 1. From germline, CDR1 is SGHDT and CDR2 YYEEEE.

This clone was found once. The V call is TRBV9, the J call TRBJ2-1; 7 nucleotides line up with TRBD2. J gave up 7 bases and V 1 base, and 20 bases lay outside the gene matches. Per the germline V gene, CDR1 is SGDLS and CDR2 is YYNGEE. This CDR3 region has 19 residues. The CDR3 region is CASSVYPGIRRELGNEQFF. The CDR3 nucleotides read TGTGCCAGCAGCGTATACCCGGGTATTAGGCGGGAGCTAGGGAATGAGCAGTTCTTC.

There are a few counts of this clone. The DNA for the CDR3 is TGCGCCAGCAGCTCCACGGTGAACACCGGGGAGCTGTTTTTT. Protein: CASSSTVNTGELFF. The rearrangement joins TRBV5-1 to TRBJ2-2; D remains unclear. V shed 3 bases and J shed 1 base, with 7 bases lying between them. Germline loops: CDR1 SGHRS, CDR2 YFSETQ. The CDR3 totals 14 residues.

The chain carries TRBV11-2 and TRBJ2-7; TRBD2 aligns across 13 bases. The CDR3 is 15 amino acids. Germline V gene data show CDR1 as SGHAT and CDR2 as FQNNGV. The J segment lost 4 bases and the V segment lost 3 bases, leaving 3 bases of the junction unmatched. The CDR3 bases are TGTGCCAGCAGCTTCTTGACTAGCGGGAGGTACGAGCAGTACTTC. Amino acids: CASSFLTSGRYEQYF.

J is TRBJ2-5 and V is TRBV7-9, with D possibly TRBD2 on 5 matching bases. Trimming took off 5 bases at V and 5 bases at J, with 15 bases between the two ends. This CDR3 has 14 amino acids. The germline V gene has CDR1 SEHNR and CDR2 FQNEAQ (reference sequence). The CDR3 loop reads CASSRPFGVETQYF. CDR3 in DNA: TGTGCCAGCAGCCGCCCTTTCGGGGTGGAGACCCAGTACTTC.

This clone came up a few times. This chain connects TRBV6-6 to TRBJ1-1; 7 bases agree with TRBD1. Losses at the gene ends were 7 bases for V and 1 base for J; bases not matched to a gene: 12. This CDR3 comprises 16 residues. The V gene's germline CDR1 is MNHNY and CDR2 SVGAGI (reference sequence). Here the CDR3 reads CASIQETGTTNTEAFF. The CDR3 DNA follows: TGTGCCAGCATCCAGGAGACAGGGACCACGAACACTGAAGCTTTCTTT.

This sequence joins TRBV7-2 and TRBJ2-3; possible D gene TRBD1, 6 bases. V lost 4 bases and J 3 bases, leaving 14 bases between the germline ends. Germline values: CDR1 SGHTA, CDR2 FQGNSA. This CDR3 is built from 15 residues. CDR3 in amino acids: CASSSTGKGTDTQYF. In DNA form, the CDR3 reads TGTGCCAGCAGCTCAACAGGGAAGGGAACAGATACGCAGTATTTT.

A remark on this clone: A read error may explain this, as a much larger clone is one base away. V is TRBV19 and J is TRBJ1-1; 7 positions agree with TRBD1. The CDR3 length is 13 residues. J lost 1 base, V lost 5 bases, and 1 base had no gene match. Germline loops: CDR1 LNHDA, CDR2 SQIVND (reference sequence). The CDR3 sequence is CASSDRENTEAFF. The DNA for the CDR3 is TGTGCCAGTAGTGACAGGGAGAACACTGAAGCTTTCTTT. The full variable domain, its missing parts supplied by reference TRBV19 and TRBJ1-1, is DGGITQSPKYLFRKEGQNVTLSCEQNLNHDAMYWYRQDPGQGLRLIYYSQIVNDFQKGDIAEGYSVSREKKESFPLTVTSAQKNPTAFYLCASSDRENTEAFFGQGTRLTVV.

The chain combines TRBV29-1 with TRBJ1-2, with 9 bases matching TRBD1. The J segment lost 4 bases and the V segment lost 7 bases, leaving 4 bases of the junction unmatched. Germline lookup yields CDR1 SQVTM and CDR2 ANQGSEA. CDR3 length: 12 residues. The CDR3 DNA sequence: TGCAGCGGGGACAGGGAAGGCTATGGCTACACCTTC. The encoded protein is CSGDREGYGYTF.

The V call is TRBV7-2, the J call TRBJ2-5; tentatively, D is TRBD2 (5 bases). The CDR3 has 16 amino acids. Germline values: CDR1 SGHTA, CDR2 FQGNSA. Between the trimmed V and J ends, which lost 4 bases and 6 bases, there was a span of 21 bases. As DNA, the CDR3 is TGTGCCAGCAGCTCCTTGGATGGGAGAGGCGGAAAGACCCAGTACTTC. Translation gives CASSSLDGRGGKTQYF.

The CDR3 sequence is CASSYSGSQETQYF. The CDR3 DNA reads TGTGCCAGCAGTTACTCGGGCAGCCAAGAGACCCAGTACTTC. V is TRBV6-5 and J is TRBJ2-5; D not resolved. V shed 0 bases and J shed 1 base, with 6 bases lying between them. The germline V gene encodes CDR1 MNHEY and CDR2 SVGAGI. The CDR3 consists of 14 residues.